This T cell receptor beta chain was recorded in a study of cytomegalovirus exposure and HLA in healthy donors. Study-wide findings and caveats: TRBV6-2, TRBV6-3 and other indistinguishable V segments were excluded.

This CDR3 has 14 amino acids. V was pared by 0 bases and J by 1 base, with 10 bases between. From germline, CDR1 is GTSNPN and CDR2 SVGIG (reference sequence). PCR used 60 Vbeta primers and 13 Jbeta primers. Data came from immunoSEQ multiplex PCR; TCRdb stores just in-frame clones and leaves some out. This sample has under 130,000 clones, with around 80% found just once. As concerns this clone: No antigen is known for it.

Samples came from healthy bone marrow donors. The chain links TRBV30 to TRBJ2-7; TRBD1 is a possible D gene (6 bases). The sequence was obtained from a man aged 25 to 40 in good health and CMV-seronegative. Sequencing input: PBMCs. The CDR3 nucleotides read TGTGCCTGGAGTGTAAGTCAGGGGTCCTACGAGCAGTACTTC. Protein sequence: CAWSVSQGSYEQYF.